Sequencing of this T cell receptor delta chain was carried out in a study of gamma-delta T cells after stem cell transplantation. TCRdb reran clone calling via CATT on the RT-PCR reads. Altogether about 6,500 delta-chain clones are present, more than 20% being singletons, with the ten largest covering about 18%. After removal of 5 bases from V and 0 bases from J, the junction contained 14 bases not matched to a gene. CDR1 GEAIGNYY and CDR2 EKD come from the germline V gene. CDR3 length: 17 residues. Within the sample, this clone is medium-sized. The material sequenced was gamma-delta T cells. The chain is built from TRDV2 and TRDJ1, with 7 nucleotides matching TRDD3. This receptor was taken from a human donor. It is not recorded whose cells these are; they may come from a transplant donor. The chain's CDR3 is CACVPLGGARYTDKLIF. CDR3 DNA: TGTGCCTGTGTCCCTCTGGGGGGGGCCCGATACACCGATAAACTCATCTTT.